What follows are 30 T cell receptor beta chains derived from one specimen sequenced in a study of T cell responses to AZD1222 COVID-19 vaccine (dated by TCRdb to the early 2020s). Library method: the immunoSEQ multiplex PCR assay. TCRdb obtained this table from immuneACCESS and retained in-frame rearrangements with V and J assigned. These tables miss some clones; where compared with another copy, unresolved V genes account for less than half of the shortfall, and the remainder is unexplained. The sample data list about 270,000 clones, and 94% of these were observed just once. The ten largest clones represent roughly 0.51% of the sample. The time point label, read with the paper, signifies: about 28 days (+/-7) after the second vaccine dose. The sequenced sample was peripheral blood, obtained 28 days after the second AZD1222 dose. The origin of the receptors is an adult who received the AZD1222 COVID-19 vaccine.

The genes are TRBV3-1 (or the pseudogene TRBV3-2) and TRBJ2-7; D tentatively reads TRBD1 or TRBD2 (6 bases each). The CDR3 runs 13 residues. V was cut by 6 bases and J by 5 bases, with 14 bases left in between. Germline CDR1 and CDR2: LGHDT and YNNKEL (reference sequence). DNA of the CDR3: TGTGCCAGCAGACAGGGTGGGGGGAACGAGCAGTACTTC. This translates into CASRQGGGNEQYF.

The V gene is TRBV10-3, the J gene TRBJ1-2; 8 bases align to TRBD1. This CDR3 is built from 14 residues. Germline V gives CDR1 ENHRY, CDR2 SYGVKD. J was trimmed by 6 bases and V by 5 bases; bases with no gene match: 8. CDR3 amino acids: CAISHGQGIDGYTF. In DNA form, the CDR3 reads TGTGCCATCAGTCACGGACAGGGCATAGATGGCTACACCTTC.

The gene calls are TRBV28 and TRBJ1-5; the match to TRBD1 covers 9 bases. Per germline, CDR1 MDHEN and CDR2 SYDVKM. The J segment lost 6 bases and the V segment lost 8 bases, leaving 5 bases of the junction unmatched. CDR3 size: 13 residues. This CDR3 is CASLQGAVQPQHF. As DNA, the CDR3 is TGTGCCAGCCTACAGGGGGCGGTTCAGCCCCAGCATTTT.

The chain links TRBV12-5 to TRBJ2-1; 12 positions match TRBD2. The trim removed 0 bases at V and 0 bases at J, leaving 12 bases unmatched. This CDR3 contains 21 residues. CDR1 is LGHNT and CDR2 is FRNRAP in the germline V gene. CDR3 coding DNA: TGTGCTAGTGGTTTGGTACGGGTAGGACTAGCGGGGCCCCCCTCCTACAATGAGCAGTTCTTC. It yields the protein CASGLVRVGLAGPPSYNEQFF.

The CDR3 protein is CASSLLGRGNGYTF. In nucleotides, the CDR3 is TGCGCCAGCAGCTTGCTTGGACGAGGGAATGGCTACACCTTC. The chain recombines TRBV5-1 with TRBJ1-2, with D hard to call. The CDR3 contains 14 residues. The ends were cut back, 1 base at V and 6 bases at J, with 13 bases in the middle. Germline V CDR1 and CDR2: SGHRS, YFSETQ.

This clone has a handful of counts. The J gene is TRBJ1-5, the V gene TRBV18; a weak D match, TRBD1 (5 bases). The CDR3 totals 14 residues. Trimming took 2 bases from V and 4 from J, leaving 9 bases between them. The germline gives CDR1 KGHSH, CDR2 LQKENI. As DNA, the CDR3 is TGTGCCAGCTCACCAAGTTCAGGGAATCAGCCCCAGCATTTT. It codes for CASSPSSGNQPQHF. The full variable domain, completed using reference TRBV18 and TRBJ1-5, is NAGVMQNPRHLVRRRGQEARLRCSPMKGHSHVYWYRQLPEEGLKFMVYLQKENIIDESGMPKERFSAEFPKEGPSILRIQQVVRGDSAAYFCASSPSSGNQPQHFGDGTRLSIL.

J is TRBJ1-5 and V is TRBV7-2, with D maybe TRBD1 (5 bases). Trimming removed 1 base from V and 4 bases from J, with 11 bases in between. From germline, CDR1 is SGHTA and CDR2 FQGNSA. The CDR3 spans 15 residues. For the CDR3, the DNA is TGTGCCAGCAGCTTAGGCCTCCAGGGTAATCAGCCCCAGCATTTT. Amino acid sequence: CASSLGLQGNQPQHF.

Only one count was recorded for this clone. The rearrangement joins TRBV18 to TRBJ2-7; perhaps D is TRBD1 or TRBD2 (6 bases each). V was pared by 6 bases and J by 0 bases, with 15 bases between. This CDR3 has 15 amino acids. Germline V gene data show CDR1 as KGHSH and CDR2 as LQKENI. CDR3 DNA: TGTGCCAGCTCGTCGGGGGACACACTCTCCTACGAGCAGTACTTC. Translating gives CASSSGDTLSYEQYF.

The rearrangement links TRBV28 to TRBJ2-7; D might be TRBD1 (6 bases). CDR1 and CDR2 from the germline V gene are MDHEN and SYDVKM. The CDR3 length is 14 residues. Trimming stripped 8 bases from V and 6 bases from J, with 20 bases between. CDR3 DNA: TGTGCCAGCCTCCCCGGCCCAGGGGTGGCCGAGCAGTACTTC. As protein: CASLPGPGVAEQYF.

The chain uses TRBV5-5 and TRBJ1-1, with D possibly matching TRBD1 (6 bases). The CDR3 loop spans 12 amino acids. The germline V gene encodes CDR1 SGHKS and CDR2 YYEKEE (reference sequence). V dropped 0 bases and J dropped 14 bases, with 14 bases sitting between them. CDR3 amino acids: CASSLGGRTKFF. Here the CDR3 DNA reads TGTGCCAGCAGCTTGGGGGGGCGGACCAAGTTCTTT.

This chain links TRBV29-1 with TRBJ2-1; D remains unclear. The length of the CDR3 is 14 residues. Per the germline V gene, CDR1 is SQVTM and CDR2 is ANQGSEA. Trimming took off 0 bases at V and 3 bases at J, with 9 bases between the two ends. CDR3 amino acids: CSVEDLFSYNEQFF. Here the CDR3 DNA reads TGCAGCGTTGAAGATCTTTTCAGCTACAATGAGCAGTTCTTC.

The CDR3 nucleotides read TGCAGCCTTTTAGCGGGAAATGAGCAGTTCTTC. Protein sequence: CSLLAGNEQFF. V usage is TRBV29-1 and J usage is TRBJ2-1, with 8 positions matching TRBD2. The CDR3 consists of 11 residues. Germline V gene lookup returns CDR1 SQVTM and CDR2 ANQGSEA. With 8 bases clipped from V and 7 bases from J, the junction kept 4 bases outside the gene matches.

This chain joins TRBV20-1 and TRBJ2-2, with D perhaps TRBD1 or TRBD2 (6 bases each). The CDR3 has 19 amino acids. V lost 3 bases, J lost 4 bases, and 27 bases lay in between. The germline gives CDR1 DFQATT, CDR2 SNEGSKA (reference sequence). The CDR3: CSASYYRDSKKGVTGELFF. DNA for the CDR3: TGCAGTGCTAGTTATTACCGGGACTCCAAAAAGGGGGTCACCGGGGAGCTGTTTTTT.

The chain combines TRBV19 with TRBJ1-5, with TRBD1 matching 8 bases. The V gene end was trimmed by 8 bases and the J gene end by 2 bases; junction bases not matched to a gene: 8. Germline CDR1 and CDR2: LNHDA and SQIVND (reference sequence). This CDR3 has 15 residues. The DNA for the CDR3 is TGTGCCAGTCGCGCAGGGGGCGCGGGCAATCAGCCCCAGCATTTT. This sequence encodes CASRAGGAGNQPQHF.

The chain employs TRBV2 and TRBJ2-1; D is ambiguous. The ends were cut back, 5 bases at V and 7 bases at J, with 12 bases in the middle. Germline CDR1 reads SNHLY; CDR2 reads FYNNEI. The length of the CDR3 is 13 residues. CDR3 sequence (DNA): TGTGCCAGCAGTAAAAATCCCTGGAATGAGCAGTTCTTC. Amino acids: CASSKNPWNEQFF.

V usage is TRBV2 and J usage is TRBJ2-7; 7 nucleotides agree with TRBD2. V lost 8 bases, J lost 5 bases, and 6 bases stayed unmatched. The length of the CDR3 is 12 residues. Germline CDR1 SNHLY, CDR2 FYNNEI. CDR3 region: CASGSGVNEQYF. For the CDR3, the DNA is TGTGCCAGCGGGAGCGGGGTAAACGAGCAGTACTTC. The full variable domain, rest sourced from reference TRBV2 and TRBJ2-7, is EPEVTQTPSHQVTQMGQEVILRCVPISNHLYFYWYRQILGQKVEFLVSFYNNEISEKSEIFDDQFSVERPDGSNFTLKIRSTKLEDSAMYFCASGSGVNEQYFGPGTRLTVT.

The rearrangement links TRBV2 to TRBJ2-1, with D unresolved. This CDR3 is 14 amino acids long. The V and J ends lost 7 bases and 0 bases respectively, with 10 bases between them. Germline V gene lookup returns CDR1 SNHLY and CDR2 FYNNEI. The chain's CDR3 is CASTNELSYNEQFF. In DNA, the CDR3 is TGTGCCAGCACCAATGAGCTCTCCTACAATGAGCAGTTCTTC.

V is TRBV6-5 and J is TRBJ1-4; D unresolved. CDR1 is MNHEY and CDR2 is SVGAGI in the germline V gene. The CDR3 covers 12 residues. Between the trimmed V and J ends, which lost 6 bases and 8 bases, there was a span of 10 bases. This CDR3 is CASRDLGEKLFF. The CDR3 DNA reads TGTGCCAGCAGAGATCTTGGGGAAAAACTGTTTTTT.

This chain uses TRBV2 with TRBJ1-2; 7 positions agree with TRBD1. The CDR3 has 11 amino acids. CDR1 is SNHLY, CDR2 FYNNEI, per germline. Losses at the gene ends were 11 bases for V and 8 bases for J; bases not matched to a gene: 8. CDR3 residues: CALGGGLGYTF. As DNA, the CDR3 is TGTGCCTTAGGAGGGGGCTTAGGCTACACCTTC.

The chain joins TRBV2 to TRBJ1-6; a possible D gene is TRBD1 (6 bases). Germline CDR1 is SNHLY and CDR2 is FYNNEI. The CDR3 spans 14 residues. Deletions cut 4 bases from V and 7 bases from J, with 11 bases between. The CDR3 nucleotides read TGTGCCAGCAGTGTAGAAGGGGGGAATTCACCCCTCCACTTT. Its translation is CASSVEGGNSPLHF.

The rearrangement joins TRBV10-1 to TRBJ1-1, with 11 bases aligning to TRBD1. With V trimmed by 4 bases and J by 7 bases, 8 bases remained unmatched. The germline V gene encodes CDR1 WNHNN and CDR2 SYGVQD (reference sequence). The CDR3 runs 15 residues. In nucleotides, the CDR3 is TGCGCCAGCAGTGCCCATTCCGGGACAGGGGGTGAAGCTTTCTTT. Translated: CASSAHSGTGGEAFF.

This clone came up once. The CDR3 coding sequence is TGTGCCAGCAGCCCATTTACCGGGACAAAGAACACTGAAGCTTTCTTT. It translates to CASSPFTGTKNTEAFF. The chain links TRBV7-9 to TRBJ1-1; D possibly corresponds to TRBD1 (6 bases). The CDR3 loop spans 16 amino acids. Germline values: CDR1 SEHNR, CDR2 FQNEAQ (reference sequence). Trimming cost V 5 bases and J 1 base, with 17 bases left between them.

The rearrangement links TRBV29-1 to TRBJ1-2, with D perhaps TRBD1 (6 bases). Germline CDR1 SQVTM, CDR2 ANQGSEA. Deletions cut 6 bases from V and 4 bases from J, with 12 bases between. The CDR3 loop spans 12 amino acids. Here the CDR3 reads CSVAGQSYGYTF. The DNA of the CDR3 is TGCAGCGTGGCCGGACAGTCCTATGGCTACACCTTC.

This rearrangement joins TRBV10-3 to TRBJ2-7, with TRBD2 identical over 14 bases. CDR1 and CDR2 from the germline V gene are ENHRY and SYGVKD. The CDR3 totals 15 residues. V shed 7 bases and J 7 bases; nucleotides not matched to a gene: 9. CDR3: CAITSKGLAGEEQYF. DNA of the CDR3: TGTGCCATCACCTCCAAGGGACTAGCGGGGGAAGAGCAGTACTTC.

The chain joins TRBV7-9 to TRBJ2-2; the D is unclear. Trimming took 5 bases from V and 5 from J, leaving 3 bases between them. The CDR3 spans 11 residues. The germline V gene has CDR1 SEHNR and CDR2 FQNEAQ (reference sequence). The CDR3 sequence is CASSQTGELFF. DNA of the CDR3: TGTGCCAGCAGCCAGACCGGGGAGCTGTTTTTT.

This rearrangement joins TRBV10-2 to TRBJ1-6; maybe TRBD1 (5 bases). The CDR3 is 14 amino acids. Per germline, CDR1 WSHSY and CDR2 SAAADI. V lost 6 bases and J 9 bases, leaving 15 bases between the germline ends. This CDR3 reads CASSDPGPFSPLHF. The CDR3 nucleotides read TGCGCCAGCAGCGACCCGGGGCCCTTTTCACCCCTCCACTTT.

Written as DNA, the CDR3 is TGTGCCAGCGGGCCTCCGGGGGAGCAGTACTTC. It translates to CASGPPGEQYF. The V gene is TRBV28, the J gene TRBJ2-7, with TRBD2 as a possible D gene (5 bases). Deletions cut 8 bases from V and 7 bases from J, with 12 bases between. The CDR3 contains 11 residues. CDR1 and CDR2 from the germline V gene are MDHEN and SYDVKM.

The rearrangement uses TRBV2 and TRBJ1-6, with 9 bases aligning to TRBD1. The germline CDR1 and CDR2 sequences are SNHLY and FYNNEI. The CDR3 length is 14 residues. The V segment lost 6 bases and the J segment 11 bases; nucleotides outside the gene matches: 8. The CDR3 spells CASRWTGEWAPLHF. The CDR3 DNA is TGTGCCAGCAGGTGGACAGGGGAGTGGGCACCCCTCCACTTT.

This clone has a single count. The chain couples TRBV27 to TRBJ2-2; 11 nucleotides agree with TRBD2. The CDR3 consists of 16 residues. V lost 5 bases and J lost 4; bases outside the gene matches: 6. Germline V lookup: CDR1 MNHEY, CDR2 SMNVEV (reference sequence). Written as DNA, the CDR3 is TGTGCCAGCAGTACAATAGCGGGAGGGGGCACCGGGGAGCTGTTTTTT. Its translation: CASSTIAGGGTGELFF.

The rearrangement joins TRBV28 to TRBJ2-7; D perhaps matches TRBD2 (5 bases). CDR3 size: 13 residues. Per the germline V gene, CDR1 is MDHEN and CDR2 is SYDVKM. Deletions cut 3 bases from V and 6 bases from J, with 12 bases between. CDR3 region: CASSLDSYLEQYF. As DNA, the CDR3 is TGTGCCAGCAGTTTGGACTCCTACCTCGAGCAGTACTTC.